This T cell receptor (beta chain) was recorded in a study of CD8 T cells in ankylosing spondylitis. Points from the study as a whole: Significant enrichment of disease-linked clones was reported in matched ankylosing spondylitis synovial fluid.

TCRdb processed the 5' RACE reads anew with MiXCR; each CDR3 protein has one entry. The table shows about 190,000 distinct CDR3 sequences, with under 15% occurring only once. The CDR3 covers 15 residues. CDR1 is LGHDT and CDR2 is YNNKEL in the germline V gene (reference sequence). Germline trimming cut 4 bases from V and 4 bases from J; bases unmatched to any gene: 7. To note about this clonotype: Its antigen is as yet unknown.

This chain uses TRBV3-1 with TRBJ2-1, with 7 bases that match TRBD1. What was sequenced was blood, either unsorted or a sorted T cell fraction (not recorded which). This clonotype was obtained from a female donor with ankylosing spondylitis or in good health (not recorded which). CDR3 region: CASSLMGQLYNEQFF. The CDR3 nucleotides read TGTGCCAGCAGCCTTATGGGACAGTTGTACAATGAGCAGTTCTTC.